The rows below give T cell receptor beta chains drawn from one sample of a study of cytomegalovirus exposure and HLA in healthy donors. Here immunoSEQ multiplex PCR was the method, and the copy in TCRdb shows in-frame clones only, minus some. The sample carries over 200,000 clones, roughly 84% recorded once. Specimen: PBMCs. These receptors came from a human donor in good health. Each CDR3 is given with its conserved first and last residue. Fields, in order: V gene, D gene, J gene, clone size, CDR3 protein, CDR3 DNA. D genes are given only for firm matches. Clone size, where shown, is once, few, many, or a class for clones that have expanded.

>TRBV30|TRBD2|TRBJ2-7|few
CAWSPSGINYEQYF
TGTGCCTGGAGTCCTAGCGGGATTAACTACGAGCAGTACTTC
>TRBV9|.|TRBJ2-5|.
CASSPGQIQETQYF
TGTGCCAGCAGCCCCGGACAGATCCAAGAGACCCAGTACTTC
>TRBV6-1|.|TRBJ2-5|.
CASRGPGGLQETQYF
TGTGCCAGCCGGGGGCCGGGGGGCCTCCAAGAGACCCAGTACTTC
>TRBV10-3|.|TRBJ2-7|once
CAISDIYEQYF
TGTGCCATCAGTGATATCTACGAGCAGTACTTC
>TRBV9|TRBD1|TRBJ1-1|.
CASSVGQGGEAFF
TGTGCCAGCAGCGTAGGTCAGGGGGGCGAAGCTTTCTTT
>TRBV29-1|TRBD1|TRBJ1-2|.
CSVKRDREAYGYTF
TGCAGCGTTAAACGAGACAGGGAAGCCTATGGCTACACCTTC
>TRBV6-1|.|TRBJ1-2|.
CASSLEFTAPGGYTF
TGTGCCAGCAGTCTGGAATTTACAGCCCCCGGTGGCTACACCTTC
>TRBV7-9|TRBD1|TRBJ2-5|.
CANDRGQETQYF
TGTGCCAACGACAGGGGGCAAGAGACCCAGTACTTC
>TRBV6-5|.|TRBJ1-3|.
CASRATGSPGNTIYF
TGTGCCAGCAGGGCTACAGGGTCTCCTGGAAACACCATATATTTT
>TRBV23-1|.|TRBJ1-1|.
CASSPRVSNTEAFF
TGCGCCAGCAGTCCTCGGGTCTCTAACACTGAAGCTTTCTTT
>TRBV19|.|TRBJ2-1|.
CASSPQWGVYNEQFF
TGTGCCAGTAGTCCCCAATGGGGGGTTTACAATGAGCAGTTCTTC
>TRBV7-9|TRBD2|TRBJ2-3|.
CASSLRGGESTDTQYF
TGTGCCAGCAGCCTCCGGGGGGGGGAGAGCACAGATACGCAGTATTTT
>TRBV2|TRBD1|TRBJ1-5|.
CASSGLRDRVTYSNQPQHF
TGTGCCAGCAGTGGACTCCGGGACAGGGTTACCTATAGCAATCAGCCCCAGCATTTT
>TRBV9|.|TRBJ2-7|few
CASSLSGQGGFDEQYF
TGTGCCAGCAGCCTTTCAGGGCAGGGGGGTTTCGACGAGCAGTACTTC
>TRBV7-9|.|TRBJ2-7|.
CASSRTTGYYEQYF
TGTGCCAGCAGCCGTACGACAGGATACTACGAGCAGTACTTC
>TRBV9|.|TRBJ2-3|.
CASSPDEARYTDTQYF
TGTGCCAGCAGCCCCGACGAGGCGAGGTACACAGATACGCAGTATTTT
>TRBV5-1|TRBD2|TRBJ2-7|once
CASSPGLAGESYEQYF
TGCGCCAGCAGCCCGGGACTAGCGGGAGAAAGCTACGAGCAGTACTTC
>TRBV7-2|TRBD1|TRBJ1-3|.
CASSLYGTGIVRNTIYF
TGTGCCAGCAGCCTATATGGGACAGGGATCGTGAGAAACACCATATATTTT
>TRBV19|.|TRBJ2-1|.
CASSISQGSHNEQFF
TGTGCCAGTAGTATTAGTCAGGGGAGTCACAATGAGCAGTTCTTC
>TRBV5-1|.|TRBJ2-7|.
CASSLEVARSSYEQYF
TGCGCCAGCAGCTTGGAAGTAGCGCGAAGCTCCTACGAGCAGTACTTC
>TRBV19|TRBD1|TRBJ1-5|.
CASRSNTGTGDQPQHF
TGTGCCAGTAGGTCGAACACCGGGACAGGGGATCAGCCCCAGCATTTT
>TRBV7-2|TRBD2|TRBJ2-7|.
CASSPGTSGSYEQYF
TGTGCCAGCAGCCCAGGGACTAGCGGGAGCTACGAGCAGTACTTC
>TRBV4-3|TRBD1|TRBJ1-5|.
CASSFQWTGGDQPQHF
TGCGCCAGCAGTTTCCAATGGACAGGGGGGGATCAGCCCCAGCATTTT
>TRBV4-2|TRBD1|TRBJ1-1|.
CASSGQGRAEAFF
TGTGCCAGCAGCGGACAGGGGAGGGCTGAAGCTTTCTTT
>TRBV5-1|.|TRBJ2-7|.
CASSLGLGTAEKQYF
TGCGCCAGCAGCTTGGGACTAGGCACGGCAGAGAAGCAGTACTTC
>TRBV2|TRBD1|TRBJ2-5|.
CARTTGVEETQYF
TGTGCCAGGACGACAGGGGTAGAAGAGACCCAGTACTTC
>TRBV6-1|TRBD2|TRBJ2-1|.
CASASGNEQFF
TGTGCCAGTGCTAGCGGCAATGAGCAGTTCTTC
>TRBV5-1|.|TRBJ2-7|.
CASSLADGVYEQYF
TGCGCCAGCAGCTTGGCGGACGGGGTCTACGAGCAGTACTTC
>TRBV5-4|.|TRBJ2-5|.
CASSLVPTNQETQYF
TGTGCCAGCAGCTTGGTCCCTACTAACCAAGAGACCCAGTACTTC
>TRBV9|TRBD2|TRBJ2-3|.
CASSVGLAGNTDTQYF
TGTGCCAGCAGCGTAGGACTAGCGGGGAACACAGATACGCAGTATTTT
>TRBV7-8|.|TRBJ2-5|once
CASSLRRARQETQYF
TGTGCCAGCAGCTTACGCAGGGCTCGACAAGAGACCCAGTACTTC
>TRBV5-1|TRBD2|TRBJ2-5|.
CASSLGGLAVQETQYF
TGCGCCAGCAGCTTGGGGGGACTAGCTGTGCAAGAGACCCAGTACTTC
>TRBV29-1|.|TRBJ1-4|.
CSVAPGTLHEKLFF
TGCAGCGTTGCCCCGGGGACATTGCATGAAAAACTGTTTTTT
>TRBV18|.|TRBJ2-7|.
CASSPSHDEQYF
TGTGCCAGCTCACCCTCACACGACGAGCAGTACTTC
>TRBV19|TRBD1|TRBJ1-5|.
CASSFLSGTGGQPQHF
TGTGCCAGTAGTTTCCTATCCGGGACAGGGGGCCAGCCCCAGCATTTT
>TRBV28|TRBD1|TRBJ2-7|.
CASRQPGQSYEQYF
TGTGCCAGCAGGCAACCGGGACAGTCCTACGAGCAGTACTTC
>TRBV2|.|TRBJ1-2|once
CASSDRDSRVYGYTF
TGTGCCAGCAGTGACCGGGATAGTCGAGTTTATGGCTACACCTTC
>TRBV19|.|TRBJ1-1|few
CASSYRVGVTEAFF
TGTGCCAGTAGTTACAGGGTCGGGGTCACTGAAGCTTTCTTT
>TRBV18|.|TRBJ2-7|.
CASSPQGRGYEQYF
TGTGCCAGCTCACCCCAGGGTCGGGGGTACGAGCAGTACTTC
>TRBV5-1|.|TRBJ2-7|few
CASSLGAGAYEQYF
TGCGCCAGCAGCTTGGGGGCCGGGGCCTACGAGCAGTACTTC
>TRBV29-1|.|TRBJ2-3|.
CSVEVAGSGADTQYF
TGCAGCGTTGAGGTTGCAGGGTCGGGCGCAGATACGCAGTATTTT
>TRBV28|.|TRBJ1-2|.
CASRDPLSGYTF
TGTGCCAGCCGAGACCCACTAAGCGGCTACACCTTC
>TRBV19|TRBD2|TRBJ2-7|.
CASSGTSGSRYEQYF
TGTGCCAGTAGTGGGACTAGCGGGAGTAGGTACGAGCAGTACTTC
>TRBV7-6|.|TRBJ1-3|few
CASSLAQGSGNTIYF
TGTGCCAGCAGCTTAGCGCAGGGTTCTGGAAACACCATATATTTT
>TRBV7-3|.|TRBJ2-5|.
CASSLREGETQYF
TGTGCCAGCAGCCTCAGGGAAGGAGAGACCCAGTACTTC
>TRBV21-1|.|TRBJ2-5|.
CASSKGPPGLAEETQYF
TGTGCCAGCAGCAAAGGTCCCCCGGGACTAGCGGAAGAGACCCAGTACTTC
>TRBV29-1|.|TRBJ1-1|.
CSVGRGEAEAFF
TGCAGCGTTGGAAGAGGGGAGGCTGAAGCTTTCTTT
>TRBV6-5|.|TRBJ2-2|.
CASSYETGVNTGELFF
TGTGCCAGCAGTTACGAGACAGGAGTGAACACCGGGGAGCTGTTTTTT
>TRBV11-1|TRBD2|TRBJ2-7|.
CASGRLAEVSYEQYF
TGTGCCAGCGGCAGACTAGCGGAGGTCTCCTACGAGCAGTACTTC